This is a list of T cell receptor beta chains from one sample in a study of Graves' ophthalmopathy and Graves' hyperthyroidism. TCRdb processed the multiplex PCR reads anew with MiXCR; each CDR3 protein has one entry. Of about 230,000 distinct CDR3 sequences in the sample, around 50% were seen once. What was sequenced was peripheral blood. The receptors derive from an adult man with Graves' ophthalmopathy. Each CDR3 is given with its conserved first and last residue. D genes are given only for firm matches. Rows may omit the clone size; those that give it use once, few, many or a size class.

v_gene	d_gene	j_gene	abundance	CDR3nt	CDR3aa
TRBV20-1	TRBD1	TRBJ2-3	-	TGCAGTGCTGAGGGACAGGGAGATACGCAGTATTTT	CSAEGQGDTQYF
TRBV5-4	-	TRBJ2-2	-	TGTGCCAGCAGTTTCCCGGTGGATAACACCGGGGAGCTGTTTTTT	CASSFPVDNTGELFF
TRBV28	-	TRBJ2-5	-	TGTGCCAGCTCTACCCCGGGGGAGACCCAGTACTTC	CASSTPGETQYF
TRBV5-4	TRBD2	TRBJ2-7	few	TGTGCCAGCAGCTTAGATCGACTAGCCCCCTACGAGCAGTACTTC	CASSLDRLAPYEQYF
TRBV4-2	TRBD1	TRBJ2-5	-	TGTGCCAGCAGCCAAGATGGAGGGACAGGGAAGGAGACCCAGTACTTC	CASSQDGGTGKETQYF
TRBV2	TRBD2	TRBJ2-2	-	TGTGCCAGCGCGGGGGGGCCCGGGGAGCTGTTTTTT	CASAGGPGELFF
TRBV10-3	TRBD2	TRBJ2-5	-	TGTGCCAGCAGTTTAGTCGGACTAGCGGGGGATCAAGAGACCCAGTACTTC	CASSLVGLAGDQETQYF
TRBV2	TRBD1	TRBJ1-5	few	TGTGCCAGCAGCTCCACGACAGGGCTGGGGAATCAGCCCCAGCATTTT	CASSSTTGLGNQPQHF
TRBV29-1	TRBD2	TRBJ2-5	few	TGCAGCGTTGAAGATCCGAGCGGGGGGTACGAGACCCAGTACTTC	CSVEDPSGGYETQYF
TRBV20-1	TRBD1	TRBJ1-2	-	TGCAGTGCCCAACCCCCGGGACAGGGAATGCATGGCTACACCTTC	CSAQPPGQGMHGYTF
TRBV6-6	-	TRBJ2-7	-	TGTGCCAGCAGTTACCCGACCGATTCCTACGAGCAGTACTTC	CASSYPTDSYEQYF
TRBV12-3/TRBV12-4	TRBD1	TRBJ1-1	-	TGTGCCAGCAGTCCAGTTCGCGGCCCTCGCAGGGGGGTCGCCACTGAAGCTTTCTTT	CASSPVRGPRRGVATEAFF
TRBV7-9	-	TRBJ1-5	few	TGTGCCAGCAGCTTAGCGGATACAGGGCATCAGCCCCAGCATTTT	CASSLADTGHQPQHF
TRBV11-3	-	TRBJ2-6	-	TGTGCCAGCAGCTTAGATTTCGGACACCCCTCTGGGGCCAACGTCCTGACTTTC	CASSLDFGHPSGANVLTF
TRBV19	-	TRBJ1-2	-	TGTGCCACCCGGGACGGGGATAATTATGGCTACACCTTC	CATRDGDNYGYTF
TRBV7-9	-	TRBJ2-5	-	TGTGCCAGCACCCTCGGAGGGACGAAAGAGACCCAGTACTTC	CASTLGGTKETQYF
TRBV9	-	TRBJ1-5	-	TGTGCCAGCAGCCCCGCCGGGCGCAATCAGCCCCAGCATTTT	CASSPAGRNQPQHF
TRBV7-2	TRBD2	TRBJ2-7	few	TGTGCCAGCAGCGGACGACTAGCGATAAGCTCCTACGAGCAGTACTTC	CASSGRLAISSYEQYF
TRBV7-8	-	TRBJ2-2	-	TGTGCCAGCATCCGAAATGGAGTCGGGGAGCTGTTTTTT	CASIRNGVGELFF
TRBV20-1	-	TRBJ1-4	many	TGCAGTGCTAGAGAAGGGGGGGTTCCGGGTGAAAAACTGTTTTTT	CSAREGGVPGEKLFF
TRBV2	-	TRBJ2-7	once	TGTGCCAGCAGTGAACGTCAGATCTACGAGCAGTACTTC	CASSERQIYEQYF
TRBV6-6	-	TRBJ2-5	-	TGTGCCAGCAGCTTCCAATCATCGGAGACCCAGTACTTC	CASSFQSSETQYF
TRBV7-9	-	TRBJ2-5	-	TGTGCCAGCAGCATCCCCTCGCGGGAGACCCAGTACTTC	CASSIPSRETQYF
TRBV5-1	-	TRBJ1-4	-	TGCGCCAGCAGCTTGGCCGCGGGGGGGTTCAATGAAAAACTGTTTTTT	CASSLAAGGFNEKLFF
TRBV2	TRBD1	TRBJ1-4	once	TGTGCCAGCAGTTCGACAGGGGGACGCGAAAAACTGTTTTTT	CASSSTGGREKLFF
TRBV6-1	TRBD1	TRBJ1-2	many	TGTGCCAGCAGCCCGGGACAGAACTATGGCTACACCTTC	CASSPGQNYGYTF
TRBV7-2	-	TRBJ2-2	-	TGTGCCAGCAGCTTAAGGACCACCGGGGAGCTGTTTTTT	CASSLRTTGELFF
TRBV29-1	-	TRBJ1-2	-	TGCAGCGTTGAAAGGTACGGGACGGCCTATGGCTACACCTTC	CSVERYGTAYGYTF
TRBV10-3	-	TRBJ1-1	once	TGTGCCATCAGTGAGTCATTGGGAGCTTTCTTT	CAISESLGAFF
TRBV5-1	TRBD2	TRBJ2-7	-	TGCGCCAGCAGCTCTGGACTAGCGGGTAATTACGAGCAGTACTTC	CASSSGLAGNYEQYF
TRBV14	TRBD2	TRBJ2-7	-	TGTGCCAGCAGCCGGACTAGCGGGAGTTACGAGCAGTACTTC	CASSRTSGSYEQYF
TRBV7-8	-	TRBJ1-3	-	TGTGCCAGCAGCTTACTACCCTCTGGAAACACCATATATTTT	CASSLLPSGNTIYF
TRBV9	TRBD1	TRBJ2-5	-	TGTGCCAGCCACAGGGGGCGAGAGACCCAGTACTTC	CASHRGRETQYF
TRBV7-2	TRBD2	TRBJ2-2	-	TGTGCCAGCAGACACAGCGGGGGGGGTACCTTCGGGGAGCTGTTTTTT	CASRHSGGGTFGELFF
TRBV6-6	-	TRBJ1-1	few	TGTGCCAGCAGTTACGGGTCCCTAGGCCCTGAAGCTTTCTTT	CASSYGSLGPEAFF
TRBV7-9	TRBD2	TRBJ2-5	-	TGTGCCAGCAGCGTCCCACCCCAACTAGCGGGGGACGGAGGAGAGACCCAGTACTTC	CASSVPPQLAGDGGETQYF
TRBV6-6	-	TRBJ1-5	few	TGTGCCAGCAGTGAAAATGGGTTTGGGAGTCAGCCCCAGCATTTT	CASSENGFGSQPQHF
TRBV7-8	-	TRBJ1-1	many	TGTGCCAGCAGCTTAATGGGGGTGAACACTGAAGCTTTCTTT	CASSLMGVNTEAFF
TRBV5-5	-	TRBJ2-7	many	TGTGCCAGCAGGCAGGGGGGTGAGCAGTACTTC	CASRQGGEQYF
TRBV29-1	-	TRBJ1-2	many	TGCAGCGTTGAAGACGGGCAGGGAAACTATGGCTACACCTTC	CSVEDGQGNYGYTF
TRBV4-1	TRBD2	TRBJ2-5	-	TGCGCCAGCAGCCAAGATTCGAGACTAGCGGCGCAAGAGACCCAGTACTTC	CASSQDSRLAAQETQYF
TRBV2	TRBD2	TRBJ2-7	few	TGTGCCAGCAAAGCGGGGCACGAGCAGTACTTC	CASKAGHEQYF
TRBV7-8	TRBD1	TRBJ1-4	-	TGTGCCAGCAGCGCGCAGGGGGCCCGCACTAATGAAAAACTGTTTTTT	CASSAQGARTNEKLFF
TRBV7-3	TRBD2	TRBJ2-7	few	TGTGCCAGCAGCTTGGGTTGGGGGAGGGAAAACGAGCAGTACTTC	CASSLGWGRENEQYF
TRBV7-9	-	TRBJ2-5	few	TGTGCCGGCGTAACAGGGGGGGCAGAGACCCAGTACTTC	CAGVTGGAETQYF
TRBV6-5	TRBD2	TRBJ2-5	many	TGTGCCAGCAGTTACCCGGGGGGAGTTCAAGAGACCCAGTACTTC	CASSYPGGVQETQYF
TRBV24-1	TRBD1	TRBJ1-3	-	TGTGCCACCAGTGACCCAAGGACAGGTGAAAACACCATATATTTT	CATSDPRTGENTIYF
TRBV29-1	TRBD1	TRBJ2-5	once	TGCAGCGTGGGACAGGGGGGAGGACAGCCCCAGTACTTC	CSVGQGGGQPQYF
TRBV9	TRBD1	TRBJ2-7	few	TGCGCCAGCAACGCAGGGACAGGGAGCTACGAGCAGTACTTC	CASNAGTGSYEQYF
TRBV5-1	TRBD1	TRBJ2-7	-	TGCGCCAGCAGCTTGGCCTCGGGTGAAAGGGGGCTATACGAGCAGTACTTC	CASSLASGERGLYEQYF
TRBV29-1	TRBD1	TRBJ2-7	-	TGCAGCGTTGACGAGACAGGGGCTATCGAGCAGTACTTC	CSVDETGAIEQYF
TRBV20-1	TRBD1	TRBJ1-5	-	TGCAGTGTTACGAACAGGGGGCGCGGGAGCAATCAGCCCCAGCATTTT	CSVTNRGRGSNQPQHF
TRBV7-9	TRBD1	TRBJ2-7	-	TGTGCCAGCAGCTTGTACTATGGGACAGGGGGCTACGAGCAGTACTTC	CASSLYYGTGGYEQYF